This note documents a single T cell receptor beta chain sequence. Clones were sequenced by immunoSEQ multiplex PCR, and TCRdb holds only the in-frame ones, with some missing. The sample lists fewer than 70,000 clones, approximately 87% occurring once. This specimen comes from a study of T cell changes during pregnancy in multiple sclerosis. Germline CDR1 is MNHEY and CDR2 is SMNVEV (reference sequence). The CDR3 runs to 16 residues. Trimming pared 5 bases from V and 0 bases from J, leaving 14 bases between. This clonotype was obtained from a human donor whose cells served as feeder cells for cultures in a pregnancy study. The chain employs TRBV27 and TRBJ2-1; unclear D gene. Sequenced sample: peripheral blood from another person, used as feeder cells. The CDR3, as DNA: TGTGCCAGCAGTGTTACACCTTTTAGCTCCTACAATGAGCAGTTCTTC. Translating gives CASSVTPFSSYNEQFF.